This is a list of T cell receptor beta chains from one sample in a study of T cells in Graves' hyperthyroidism and ophthalmopathy. TCRdb reprocessed the multiplex PCR reads with MiXCR, giving one entry per CDR3 protein. The sample has approximately 870,000 distinct CDR3 sequences, roughly 40% seen once; the top ten hold about 9%. Sequenced input: blood. These receptors were collected from a man aged 18 to 30 with Graves' hyperthyroidism. The CDR3 runs from the conserved cysteine through the conserved F or W. The order of the fields is J gene, V gene, clone size, D gene, CDR3 protein, CDR3 DNA. D genes are given only for firm matches. Where a row states a size, it is once, few, many or the class of an expanded clone; other rows omit it.

>TRBJ2-7|TRBV25-1|NA|TRBD1
CASRTGQGINEQYF
TGTGCCAGCAGGACCGGACAGGGCATCAACGAGCAGTACTTC
>TRBJ1-2|TRBV7-2|many|NA
CASSPWPNYGYTF
TGTGCCAGCAGCCCTTGGCCGAACTATGGCTACACCTTC
>TRBJ2-7|TRBV4-2|few|NA
CASSQGSGRNYEQYF
TGTGCCAGCAGCCAAGGTTCCGGCCGAAACTACGAGCAGTACTTC
>TRBJ1-1|TRBV5-1|NA|NA
CASSFLLAGGGTEAFF
TGCGCCAGCAGCTTCCTACTGGCTGGAGGGGGCACTGAAGCTTTCTTT
>TRBJ1-1|TRBV19|NA|NA
CATPFTYEAFF
TGTGCCACCCCCTTTACGTATGAAGCTTTCTTT
>TRBJ1-3|TRBV7-9|many|NA
CASSSHGSSGNTIYF
TGTGCCAGCAGCAGCCACGGGAGCTCTGGAAACACCATATATTTT
>TRBJ1-5|TRBV10-3|few|NA
CAIKVGDSNQPQHF
TGTGCCATCAAGGTGGGGGATAGCAATCAGCCCCAGCATTTT
>TRBJ2-2|TRBV6-5|few|NA
CASSYDSPTGELFF
TGTGCCAGCAGTTACGACAGTCCGACCGGGGAGCTGTTTTTT
>TRBJ1-2|TRBV10-3|NA|NA
CASSPRDGPTYYGYTF
TGTGCCAGCAGTCCACGGGACGGTCCCACTTACTATGGCTACACCTTC
>TRBJ1-4|TRBV7-7|many|NA
CASSSGLKEKLFF
TGTGCTAGCAGCTCGGGTCTTAAGGAAAAACTGTTTTTT
>TRBJ1-1|TRBV5-5|few|TRBD1
CASSFRQGLTEAFF
TGTGCCAGCAGCTTTCGACAGGGGCTCACTGAAGCTTTCTTT
>TRBJ2-7|TRBV12-5|NA|NA
CASGPLRGEQYF
TGTGCTAGTGGTCCCCTGCGGGGCGAGCAGTACTTC
>TRBJ1-6|TRBV5-5|few|TRBD1
CASSGGDRVNSPLHF
TGTGCCAGCAGCGGGGGGGACAGGGTCAATTCACCCCTCCACTTT
>TRBJ1-1|TRBV6-5|once|TRBD1
CASSQGGYRGTEAFF
TGTGCCAGCAGCCAAGGAGGATACAGGGGGACTGAAGCTTTCTTT
>TRBJ1-1|TRBV12-3/TRBV12-4|many|NA
CASSTRDLEGTEAFF
TGTGCCAGCAGTACCAGGGACCTGGAGGGCACTGAAGCTTTCTTT
>TRBJ1-2|TRBV19|NA|NA
CASSPRHSNYGYTF
TGTGCCAGTAGTCCGCGACACTCGAACTATGGCTACACCTTC
>TRBJ1-2|TRBV14|NA|TRBD1
CASSQYSGTAYGYTF
TGTGCCAGCAGCCAATACTCCGGGACAGCCTATGGCTACACCTTC
>TRBJ2-2|TRBV20-1|many|TRBD1
CSARGQGDTGELFF
TGCAGTGCTAGAGGGCAGGGGGACACCGGGGAGCTGTTTTTT
>TRBJ1-4|TRBV9|many|NA
CASSVDGDEKLFF
TGTGCCAGCAGCGTAGATGGAGATGAAAAACTGTTTTTT
>TRBJ1-6|TRBV7-2|NA|NA
CASSLAGLNQPLHF
TGTGCCAGCAGCTTAGCAGGGTTGAATCAGCCCCTCCACTTT
>TRBJ1-5|TRBV6-1|NA|NA
CASSLTGDRSQPQHF
TGTGCCAGCAGCCTCACAGGAGATAGGAGTCAGCCCCAGCATTTT
>TRBJ2-7|TRBV20-1|NA|TRBD2
CSAFGTSGNIGPYEQYF
TGCAGTGCGTTCGGGACTAGCGGGAACATCGGGCCCTACGAGCAGTACTTC
>TRBJ2-7|TRBV7-6|many|NA
CASSSLFSYEQYF
TGTGCCAGCAGCTCCCTATTTTCCTACGAGCAGTACTTC
>TRBJ1-4|TRBV20-1|many|NA
CSAKAAGVNEKLFF
TGCAGTGCTAAGGCCGCAGGCGTTAATGAAAAACTGTTTTTT
>TRBJ2-3|TRBV20-1|once|NA
CSALVAGNTDTQYF
TGCAGTGCCTTGGTGGCGGGGAACACAGATACGCAGTATTTT
>TRBJ2-2|TRBV19|NA|TRBD1
CASSGPTGGAGTGELFF
TGTGCCAGTAGTGGGCCTACAGGGGGCGCGGGGACCGGGGAGCTGTTTTTT
>TRBJ1-6|TRBV7-2|many|NA
CASSLRVRNSPLHF
TGTGCCAGCAGCTTAAGGGTCAGGAATTCACCCCTCCACTTT
>TRBJ2-1|TRBV29-1|NA|NA
CSARGGWANEQFF
TGCAGCGCAAGGGGTGGATGGGCGAATGAGCAGTTCTTC
>TRBJ1-5|TRBV25-1|NA|NA
CASSARRGSGQPQHF
TGTGCCAGCAGTGCTAGAAGAGGGTCAGGCCAGCCCCAGCATTTT
>TRBJ2-5|TRBV12-3/TRBV12-4|NA|TRBD1
CASSYLGQGQETQYF
TGTGCCAGCAGTTACTTAGGACAGGGCCAAGAGACCCAGTACTTC
>TRBJ2-2|TRBV7-3|few|NA
CASSSPSRGGELFF
TGTGCCAGCAGCTCCCCTAGCAGGGGCGGGGAGCTGTTTTTT
>TRBJ2-5|TRBV6-1|few|NA
CASSVQGGRETQYF
TGTGCCAGCAGTGTTCAAGGGGGACGGGAGACCCAGTACTTC
>TRBJ1-4|TRBV7-2|NA|NA
CASSPAWARAEKLFF
TGTGCCAGCAGCCCTGCTTGGGCCAGAGCTGAAAAACTGTTTTTT
>TRBJ2-7|TRBV5-6|few|NA
CASGTAGYEQYF
TGTGCCAGCGGGACGGCGGGCTACGAGCAGTACTTC
>TRBJ2-1|TRBV15|NA|TRBD2
CATDWVAGGGEQFF
TGTGCCACCGATTGGGTAGCGGGAGGGGGCGAGCAGTTCTTC
>TRBJ2-5|TRBV7-6|NA|NA
CASSSTRAGQETQYF
TGTGCCAGCAGCTCAACACGGGCAGGGCAAGAGACCCAGTACTTC
>TRBJ1-1|TRBV7-9|many|NA
CASSFSNEAFF
TGTGCCAGCAGCTTTTCTAATGAAGCTTTCTTT
>TRBJ2-5|TRBV7-2|many|TRBD1
CASSLGQGLAETQYF
TGTGCCAGCAGCCTCGGACAGGGCCTAGCGGAGACCCAGTACTTC
>TRBJ1-4|TRBV20-1|many|NA
CSARVDLGRGKLFF
TGCAGTGCTAGAGTGGACTTAGGGCGGGGAAAACTGTTTTTT
>TRBJ1-6|TRBV6-4|NA|NA
CASSGSPDYSPLHF
TGTGCCAGCAGTGGCTCTCCAGACTATTCACCCCTCCACTTT
>TRBJ1-6|TRBV7-9|NA|NA
CASSQSDSPLHF
TGCGCCAGCAGCCAATCAGATTCACCCCTCCACTTT
>TRBJ2-5|TRBV6-1|NA|NA
CASSRGEGERETQYF
TGTGCCAGCAGCCGTGGCGAAGGGGAGAGGGAGACCCAGTACTTC
>TRBJ2-6|TRBV20-1|NA|TRBD2
CSARTSGGAGANVLTF
TGCAGTGCTAGGACTAGCGGGGGGGCTGGGGCCAACGTCCTGACTTTC
>TRBJ2-5|TRBV7-2|once|NA
CASSLGSSQYF
TGTGCCAGCAGCTTAGGAAGTTCCCAGTACTTC
>TRBJ2-5|TRBV20-1|NA|TRBD1
CSAERQGRWQPQYF
TGCAGTGCTGAAAGACAGGGAAGATGGCAGCCCCAGTACTTC
>TRBJ2-3|TRBV24-1|NA|NA
CATFPDNGSTDTQYF
TGTGCCACCTTTCCTGACAACGGAAGCACAGATACGCAGTATTTT
>TRBJ1-2|TRBV2|NA|NA
CASSYSGGDYGYTF
TGTGCCAGCAGTTACTCGGGGGGCGACTATGGCTACACCTTC
>TRBJ1-1|TRBV11-3|NA|NA
CASSLRTNEAIF
TGTGCCAGCAGCCTAAGGACGAACGAAGCTATCTTT
>TRBJ2-6|TRBV12-3/TRBV12-4|NA|NA
CASSFGGNVLTF
TGTGCCAGCAGTTTTGGGGGCAACGTCCTGACTTTC
>TRBJ2-1|TRBV7-9|NA|NA
CASSSLRRRNEQFF
TGTGCCAGCAGCTCCCTACGCAGGAGGAATGAGCAGTTCTTC
>TRBJ2-7|TRBV10-2|NA|TRBD1
CASSPSQGGYEQYF
TGCGCCAGCAGTCCTTCACAGGGGGGCTACGAGCAGTACTTC
>TRBJ1-5|TRBV19|few|TRBD1
CASSRSTGGRRNQPQHF
TGTGCCAGTAGTCGGAGTACAGGGGGCAGGCGAAATCAGCCCCAGCATTTT
>TRBJ2-7|TRBV19|NA|NA
CASSIVSGAYEQYF
TGTGCCAGTAGTATAGTAAGCGGCGCCTACGAGCAGTACTTC
>TRBJ1-6|TRBV2|many|NA
CASSVRSPLHF
TGTGCCAGCAGTGTCCGGTCACCCCTCCACTTT